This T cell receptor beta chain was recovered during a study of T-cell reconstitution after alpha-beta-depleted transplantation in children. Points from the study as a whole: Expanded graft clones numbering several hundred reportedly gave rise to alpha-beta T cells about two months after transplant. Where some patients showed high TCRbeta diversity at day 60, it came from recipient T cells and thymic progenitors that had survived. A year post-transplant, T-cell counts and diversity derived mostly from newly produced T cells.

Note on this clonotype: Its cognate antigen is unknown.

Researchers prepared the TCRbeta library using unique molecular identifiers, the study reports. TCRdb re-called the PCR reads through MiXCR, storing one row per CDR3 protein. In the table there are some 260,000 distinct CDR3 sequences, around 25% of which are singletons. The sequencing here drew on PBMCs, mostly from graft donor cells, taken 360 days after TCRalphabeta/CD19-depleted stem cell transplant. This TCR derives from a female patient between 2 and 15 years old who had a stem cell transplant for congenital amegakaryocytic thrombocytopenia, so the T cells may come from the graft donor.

The CDR3 nucleotides read TGTGCCAGCAGCTTAGTTCCAGGGGGCGCCCCCACAGATACGCAGTATTTT. This codes for CASSLVPGGAPTDTQYF. The V call is TRBV7-2, the J call TRBJ2-3; 8 bases agree with TRBD1. V dropped 1 base and J dropped 2; count of bases not matched to a gene: 8. The CDR3 runs 17 residues. The germline gives CDR1 SGHTA, CDR2 FQGNSA.